Below, 22 T cell receptor beta chains from the same sample are listed, as sequenced in a study of T cells expressing NK-cell markers. Each CDR3 protein gets one entry in TCRdb, which reprocessed the 5' RACE reads and gives no DNA. The ten most abundant clones cover 50% to 75% of a sample with tens of thousands of distinct CDR3 sequences. Input material: blood T cells: a sorted CD56 or NKG2C T cell subset, CD4+ or CD8+ T cells, or bulk PBMC T cells (not recorded which). The receptor source for this set is a woman aged 18 to 75 in good health.

This CDR3 is CSVRGRAKNIQYF. The gene calls are TRBV29-1 and TRBJ2-4; the D call of TRBD2 rests on TCRdb alone, since no DNA is present to check it. Germline-derived CDR1 and CDR2 are SQVTM and ANQGSEA. This CDR3 region has 13 residues.

The genes are TRBV3-1 and TRBJ1-3; TCRdb lists TRBD1, though no DNA is available to test this call. Germline CDR1 and CDR2: LGHDT and YNNKEL (reference sequence). This CDR3 has 16 residues. The CDR3: CASSRDGTSSGNTIYF.

The chain couples TRBV11-2 to TRBJ2-7; there is no DNA to check the TCRdb D call of TRBD2. CDR1 and CDR2 from the germline V gene are SGHAT and FQNNGV. The CDR3 has 14 residues. CDR3 loop: CASSLKAGGYEQYF. Together with reference TRBV11-2 and TRBJ2-7, the CDR3 gives the full variable domain: EAGVAQSPRYKIIEKRQSVAFWCNPISGHATLYWYQQILGQGPKLLIQFQNNGVVDDSQLPKDRFSAERLKGVDSTLKIQPAKLEDSAVYLCASSLKAGGYEQYFGPGTRLTVT.

The CDR3: CASTQGQASTDTQYF. The chain carries TRBV6-2 or TRBV6-3 and TRBJ2-3; TCRdb picks TRBD1, but there is no DNA to check that call. The CDR3 length is 15 residues. Germline loops: CDR1 MNHEY, CDR2 SVGEGT.

The chain couples TRBV27 to TRBJ2-5; TCRdb lists TRBD1, though no DNA is available to test this call. The CDR3 length is 15 residues. Germline assignment: CDR1 MNHEY and CDR2 SMNVEV (reference sequence). CDR3 sequence: CASKGVPGHQETQYF.

This chain's CDR3 is CASSPLLAGNEQFF. The rearrangement links TRBV27 to TRBJ2-1; no DNA is available, so the TRBD2 call from TCRdb remains unchecked. The CDR3 runs to 14 residues. Germline V gene data show CDR1 as MNHEY and CDR2 as SMNVEV (reference sequence).

The chain's CDR3 is CATSRDLGSISEKLFF. This chain connects TRBV15 to TRBJ1-4. This CDR3 region has 16 residues. Germline V gene sequence: CDR1 LNHNV, CDR2 YYDKDF (reference sequence).

The chain recombines TRBV28 with TRBJ2-1; no DNA is available, so the TRBD1 call from TCRdb remains unchecked. CDR1 is MDHEN, CDR2 SYDVKM, per germline. This CDR3 is built from 12 residues. Here the CDR3 reads CASSLSGNEQFF. The variable domain in full, completed from reference TRBV28 and TRBJ2-1, reads DVKVTQSSRYLVKRTGEKVFLECVQDMDHENMFWYRQDPGLGLRLIYFSYDVKMKEKGDIPEGYSVSREKKERFSLILESASTNQTSMYLCASSLSGNEQFFGPGTRLTVL.

The gene calls are TRBV6-1 and TRBJ2-1; TCRdb's assignment of TRBD2 cannot be checked, as there is no DNA. Per germline, CDR1 MNHNS and CDR2 SASEGT. CDR3 length: 14 residues. CDR3 loop: CGRRAVASYNEQFF.

V gene TRBV12-3 or TRBV12-4 combines with J gene TRBJ2-3; the D call of TRBD1 rests on TCRdb alone, since no DNA is present to check it. The CDR3 contains 17 residues. The CDR3 region is CASSPLRAGAHTDTQYF.

The chain carries TRBV3-1 and TRBJ2-5; TCRdb proposes TRBD1, but this gene call is untestable without DNA. This CDR3 spans 17 amino acids. From germline, CDR1 is LGHDT and CDR2 YNNKEL (reference sequence). The CDR3 spells CASSQDQFRGPEETQYF.

The rearrangement links TRBV20-1 to TRBJ1-1; TCRdb calls TRBD1, which cannot be checked without DNA. This CDR3 contains 14 residues. Per the germline V gene, CDR1 is DFQATT and CDR2 is SNEGSKA (reference sequence). CDR3 protein: CSARSPDTDTEAFF.

The V and J genes are TRBV7-6 and TRBJ1-5; checking the TCRdb D call of TRBD1 is not possible without DNA. The CDR3 is made up of 19 amino acids. CDR1 and CDR2 from the germline V gene are SGHVS and FNYEAQ. CDR3 sequence reads: CASTLKGVSGRGGNQPQHF.

The chain recombines TRBV14 with TRBJ2-1; TCRdb lists TRBD2, though no DNA is available to test this call. Germline V gene sequence: CDR1 SGHDN, CDR2 FVKESK. CDR3 length equals 14 residues. The CDR3 sequence: CASSLRAPLGEQFF.

The chain combines TRBV6-5 with TRBJ1-2; absent DNA, TCRdb's TRBD1 call cannot be checked. CDR1 MNHEY and CDR2 SVGAGI come from the germline V gene. The CDR3 runs to 14 residues. The CDR3 loop is CASSYQGASDGYTF.

The chain carries TRBV2 and TRBJ2-3; TCRdb indicates TRBD2, and absent DNA this call remains unverified. The germline gives CDR1 SNHLY, CDR2 FYNNEI. CDR3 length: 16 residues. This CDR3 reads CASSEGTSGGTDTQYF.

The V gene is TRBV29-1, the J gene TRBJ2-7; TCRdb gives TRBD1 as the D gene, but with no DNA this cannot be confirmed. Germline CDR1 SQVTM, CDR2 ANQGSEA. The CDR3 has 12 amino acids. Here the CDR3 reads CSVPVRGGEQYF.

The chain carries TRBV12-3 or TRBV12-4 and TRBJ1-1. The CDR3 has 12 amino acids. Here the CDR3 reads CASSFILFEAFF.

This chain links TRBV4-2 with TRBJ2-1. CDR3 length: 13 amino acids. Per germline, CDR1 LGHNA and CDR2 YNFKEQ. This CDR3 reads CASSQDSRNEQFF.

This rearrangement joins TRBV4-1 to TRBJ2-2. The CDR3 totals 14 residues. Germline lookup yields CDR1 MGHRA and CDR2 YSYEKL. This CDR3 is CASSQRGFTGELFF.

The V gene is TRBV27, the J gene TRBJ1-4; TCRdb's D call of TRBD1 is untestable without DNA. CDR3 size: 15 residues. Looked up from germline, CDR1 is MNHEY and CDR2 is SMNVEV (reference sequence). CDR3 sequence reads: CASSLSPGFNEKLFF.

The gene calls are TRBV6-2 or TRBV6-3 and TRBJ2-3; TCRdb selects TRBD2, and the lack of DNA leaves this call unchecked. The germline V gene encodes CDR1 MNHEY and CDR2 SVGEGT. The length of the CDR3 is 15 residues. CDR3 sequence: CASSYGREDTDTQYF.